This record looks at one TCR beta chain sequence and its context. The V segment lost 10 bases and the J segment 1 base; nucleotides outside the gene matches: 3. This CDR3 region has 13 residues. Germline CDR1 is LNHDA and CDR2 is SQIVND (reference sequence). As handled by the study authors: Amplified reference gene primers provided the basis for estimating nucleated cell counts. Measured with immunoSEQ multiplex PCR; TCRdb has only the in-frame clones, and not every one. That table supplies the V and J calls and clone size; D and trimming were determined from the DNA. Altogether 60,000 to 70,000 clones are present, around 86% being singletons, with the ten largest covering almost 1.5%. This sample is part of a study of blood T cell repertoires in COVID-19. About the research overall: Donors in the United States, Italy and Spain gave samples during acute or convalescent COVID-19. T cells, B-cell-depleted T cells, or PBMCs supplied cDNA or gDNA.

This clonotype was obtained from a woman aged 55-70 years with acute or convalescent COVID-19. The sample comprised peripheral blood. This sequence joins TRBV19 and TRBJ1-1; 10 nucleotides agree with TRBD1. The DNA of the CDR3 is TGTGCCACAAGGACAGGGGGGAACACTGAAGCTTTCTTT. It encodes CATRTGGNTEAFF.